This TCR beta chain came from a study of blood T cell repertoires in COVID-19. For the study at large: COVID-19 samples collected from the United States, Italy and Spain covered acute and convalescent phases. In each case, the material was cDNA or gDNA derived from T cells, B-cell-depleted T cells, or PBMCs.

Authors' data handling: Reference gene primers were amplified, and this amplification served to estimate nucleated cell counts. The method was immunoSEQ multiplex PCR; TCRdb's version includes in-frame clones alone and lacks a portion of them. V, J and clone size reflect that table, while D and trimming were determined from the DNA. The sample lists 93,000 or so clones, approximately 89% occurring once. This CDR3 has 16 amino acids. Sequenced sample: peripheral blood. This chain uses TRBV21-1 with TRBJ2-2; the table's D call of TRBD1 was not tested on the DNA. TRBV21-1 represents a pseudogene. The clonotype originates from a woman aged 80 or over in a cohort sampled during active COVID-19. The CDR3 region is CVSSNRQGQSTGELFF. CDR3 coding DNA: TGTGTCAGCAGCAACCGACAGGGCCAGAGCACCGGGGAGCTGTTTTTT.